These 9 T cell receptor beta chains were all obtained from the same sample, sequenced in a study of control samples from healthy donors and cancer patients. Libraries were prepared by immunoSEQ multiplex PCR; TCRdb keeps only in-frame clonotypes and omits some of them. The sample includes around 180,000 clones, about 86% of them seen just once. The sample taken for sequencing was blood. The receptors were gathered from a woman in her 30s in good health.

This chain joins TRBV11-2 and TRBJ1-5, with D unclear. Germline CDR1 SGHAT, CDR2 FQNNGV. This CDR3 is 15 amino acids long. Trimming removed 4 bases at V and 5 bases at J, with 15 bases between. CDR3 loop: CASSSGAGRDQPQHF. CDR3 coding DNA: TGTGCCAGCAGCTCCGGCGCGGGGAGGGATCAGCCCCAGCATTTT. The full variable domain, completed using reference TRBV11-2 and TRBJ1-5, is EAGVAQSPRYKIIEKRQSVAFWCNPISGHATLYWYQQILGQGPKLLIQFQNNGVVDDSQLPKDRFSAERLKGVDSTLKIQPAKLEDSAVYLCASSSGAGRDQPQHFGDGTRLSIL.

Here the CDR3 DNA reads TGTGCCAGCAGCGCACACGACAGGGGCCATCAGCCCCAGCATTTT. Translation gives CASSAHDRGHQPQHF. This chain joins TRBV7-9 and TRBJ1-5, with 8 bases lining up with TRBD1. Trimming cost V 5 bases and J 5 bases; bases outside gene matches: 8. The V gene's germline CDR1 is SEHNR and CDR2 FQNEAQ (reference sequence). CDR3 length: 15 amino acids.

There are a few counts of this clone. The chain joins TRBV5-6 to TRBJ1-2; TRBD1 agrees at 11 bases. Germline V lookup: CDR1 SGHDT, CDR2 YYEEEE. The junction had 3 bases not matched to a gene; V was cut back by 2 bases and J by 3 bases. The CDR3 is made up of 15 amino acids. As DNA, the CDR3 is TGTGCCAGCAGCTTCCGGGACAGGGGGTACTATGGCTACACCTTC. Protein sequence: CASSFRDRGYYGYTF. The variable domain in full, with the rest retrieved from reference TRBV5-6 and TRBJ1-2, is DAGVTQSPTHLIKTRGQQVTLRCSPKSGHDTVSWYQQALGQGPQFIFQYYEEEERQRGNFPDRFSGHQFPNYSSELNVNALLLGDSALYLCASSFRDRGYYGYTFGSGTRLTVV.

The chain combines TRBV6-6 with TRBJ2-1, with D tentatively TRBD1 or TRBD2 (6 bases each). Trimming pared 5 bases from V and 5 bases from J, leaving 13 bases between. In germline, CDR1 is MNHNY, CDR2 SVGAGI (reference sequence). The CDR3 covers 14 residues. The CDR3 bases are TGTGCCAGCAGTCTCCCGGGGGACAACAATGAGCAGTTCTTC. This translates into CASSLPGDNNEQFF.

The rearrangement links TRBV5-6 to TRBJ2-1; 9 bases fit TRBD1. There are 18 residues in the CDR3. Germline V gene data show CDR1 as SGHDT and CDR2 as YYEEEE. V dropped 4 bases and J dropped 7; count of bases not matched to a gene: 18. The CDR3 DNA sequence: TGTGCCAGCAGCCCTGCGGGGACAGGGTCTGTCGGGGGAAATGAGCAGTTCTTC. Translating gives CASSPAGTGSVGGNEQFF. Variable domain in full (rest from reference TRBV5-6 and TRBJ2-1): DAGVTQSPTHLIKTRGQQVTLRCSPKSGHDTVSWYQQALGQGPQFIFQYYEEEERQRGNFPDRFSGHQFPNYSSELNVNALLLGDSALYLCASSPAGTGSVGGNEQFFGPGTRLTVL.

This sequence joins TRBV13 and TRBJ2-7; 9 bases agree with TRBD1. The CDR3 spans 13 residues. V gave up 5 bases and J gave up 7 bases; unmatched junction bases: 6. CDR1 is PRHDT, CDR2 FYEKMQ, per germline (reference sequence). The CDR3 DNA reads as TGTGCCAGCAGCCGGACAGGGGTAGGGGAGCAGTACTTC. Its translation is CASSRTGVGEQYF.

This clone has a handful of counts. Other DNA sequences in this sample translate to the same CDR3. J is TRBJ2-7 and V is TRBV7-9; possibly TRBD2 for D (6 bases). The V end lost 4 bases, the J end lost 5 bases, and 6 bases lay between the germline ends. Germline V gene data show CDR1 as SEHNR and CDR2 as FQNEAQ (reference sequence). This CDR3 region has 11 residues. In DNA form, the CDR3 reads TGTGCCAGCAGCTCGGGGGACGAGCAGTACTTC. It specifies CASSSGDEQYF.

The rearrangement links TRBV4-2 to TRBJ2-3; D is ambiguous. The length of the CDR3 is 15 residues. Germline V CDR1 and CDR2: LGHNA, YNFKEQ. V lost 1 base, J lost 0 bases, and 8 bases lay in between. The CDR3 spells CASSQGPTSTDTQYF. In nucleotides, the CDR3 is TGTGCCAGCAGCCAAGGCCCAACTAGCACAGATACGCAGTATTTT.

The rearrangement uses TRBV7-9 and TRBJ2-2; D is perhaps TRBD1 or TRBD2 (5 bases each). V lost 4 bases to trimming and J lost 4 bases, with 10 bases between them. CDR3 length equals 14 residues. The germline V gene has CDR1 SEHNR and CDR2 FQNEAQ (reference sequence). In DNA, the CDR3 is TGTGCCAGCAGCTCCGGGACCTTCACCGGGGAGCTGTTTTTT. Protein product: CASSSGTFTGELFF.